This record looks at one T cell receptor (beta chain) sequence and its context. This CDR3 has 15 residues. Trimming pared 1 base from V and 0 bases from J, leaving 9 bases between. Germline CDR1 reads MNHNS; CDR2 reads SASEGT. This entry belongs to a study of T cells in Graves' hyperthyroidism and ophthalmopathy. Using RNA transcripts as the source, TCR beta CDR3 regions were amplified. Initially, a first-round RT-PCR of the TCR CDR3 employed the HTBI primer set. TCRdb used MiXCR to reprocess the multiplex PCR reads, holding one entry per CDR3 protein. This sample yields approximately 400,000 distinct CDR3 sequences, of which approximately 12% are seen a single time; 20% belongs to the top ten.

The V and J genes are TRBV6-1 and TRBJ1-2; D is unresolved. The sample was blood. This TCR came from a man younger than 45 with Graves' hyperthyroidism that later progressed to Graves' ophthalmopathy. CDR3 coding DNA: TGTGCCAGCAGTGAAGAACCGGAAGCTAACTATGGCTACACCTTC. It is translated as CASSEEPEANYGYTF.